This record looks at one T cell receptor beta chain sequence and its context. With V trimmed by 0 bases and J by 3 bases, 8 bases remained unmatched. Germline V gene data show CDR1 as MGHRA and CDR2 as YSYEKL. The CDR3 spans 19 residues. The repertoire was sequenced with immunoSEQ multiplex PCR; TCRdb's copy has only in-frame clones and lacks some. Of roughly 18,000 clones listed, 88% are singletons. The data stem from a study of control samples from healthy donors and cancer patients. The receptor's source is a woman aged 55-69 years with head and neck cancer. This chain connects TRBV4-1 to TRBJ2-5; 15 nucleotides match TRBD2. Sequencing was done on a sample of PBMCs. The CDR3 DNA sequence: TGCGCCAGCAGCCAAGATAGGACTAGCGGGAGGGAATACAAAGAGACCCAGTACTTC. This translates into CASSQDRTSGREYKETQYF.